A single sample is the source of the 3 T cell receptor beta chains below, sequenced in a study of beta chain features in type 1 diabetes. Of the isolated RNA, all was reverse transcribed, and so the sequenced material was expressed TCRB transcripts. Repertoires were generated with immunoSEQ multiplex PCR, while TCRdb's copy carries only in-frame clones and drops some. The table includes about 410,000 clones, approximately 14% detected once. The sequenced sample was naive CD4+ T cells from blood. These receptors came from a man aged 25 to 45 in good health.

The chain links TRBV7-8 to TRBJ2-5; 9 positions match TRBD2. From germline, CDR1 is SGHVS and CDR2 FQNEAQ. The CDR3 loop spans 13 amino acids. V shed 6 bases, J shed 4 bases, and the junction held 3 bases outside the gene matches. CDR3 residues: CASRAGGRETQYF. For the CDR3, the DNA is TGTGCCAGCAGAGCGGGGGGTCGAGAGACCCAGTACTTC.

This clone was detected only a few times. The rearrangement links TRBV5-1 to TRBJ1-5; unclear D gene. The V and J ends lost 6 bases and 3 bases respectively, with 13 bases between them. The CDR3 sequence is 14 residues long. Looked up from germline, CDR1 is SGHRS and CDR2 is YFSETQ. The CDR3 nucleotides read TGCGCCAGCAAGAAGTACAGTTACAATCAGCCCCAGCATTTT. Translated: CASKKYSYNQPQHF.

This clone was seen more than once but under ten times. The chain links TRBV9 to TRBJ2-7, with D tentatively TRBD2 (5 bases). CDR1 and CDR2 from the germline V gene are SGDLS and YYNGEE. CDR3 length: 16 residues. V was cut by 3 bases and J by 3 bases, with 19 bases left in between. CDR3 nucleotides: TGTGCCAGCAGCGGCGCTGGAGGTAAAGTTGGCTACGAGCAGTACGTC. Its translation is CASSGAGGKVGYEQYV.